The present entry profiles one T cell receptor beta chain with its context. This CDR3 comprises 15 residues. J was trimmed by 5 bases and V by 2 bases; bases with no gene match: 6. Germline assignment: CDR1 MDHEN and CDR2 SYDVKM. These data come from a study of technical replicates of blood from several donors. Method: immunoSEQ multiplex PCR; TCRdb's copy keeps in-frame clones and lacks some. The top ten clones hold over 9.5% of a sample with about 15,000 clones, 70% to 85% of them seen once. V and J are TRBV28 and TRBJ1-1, with 9 bases fitting TRBD1. The TCR originated in a human donor in good health. Some clones in this sample may be carry-over from other donors' samples. The sample consisted of PBMCs. The CDR3 DNA reads TGTGCCAGCAGTTTAGGACAGGGGATTAGGACTGAAGCTTTCTTT. Amino acid sequence: CASSLGQGIRTEAFF.